This T cell receptor (beta chain) was identified during a study of memory CD4+ T cells and cytomegalovirus serostatus. Sequenced by immunoSEQ multiplex PCR; TCRdb stores in-frame clones only, minus some. This sample has roughly 60,000 clones, with about three quarters found just once. The germline V gene has CDR1 MDHEN and CDR2 SYDVKM. Unmatched junction bases numbered 4, after V lost 6 bases and J lost 4 bases. This CDR3 contains 13 residues. Study-wide points: The CMV-associated TCR signature appears largely within the CD4+ memory repertoire.

Of note for this clone: What it binds is unknown.

The sort gate was single viable CD3+CD4+CD8-CD45RO+ cells for memory CD4+ T cells. This receptor was identified in an adult in good health and CMV-seronegative. Material: memory CD4+ T cells from blood. The V call is TRBV28, the J call TRBJ1-1; 8 positions agree with TRBD1. In DNA form, the CDR3 reads TGTGCCAGCAGCCGGGACAGGCCCACTGAAGCTTTCTTT. Protein product: CASSRDRPTEAFF. The full variable domain, completed using reference TRBV28 and TRBJ1-1, is DVKVTQSSRYLVKRTGEKVFLECVQDMDHENMFWYRQDPGLGLRLIYFSYDVKMKEKGDIPEGYSVSREKKERFSLILESASTNQTSMYLCASSRDRPTEAFFGQGTRLTVV.